The 27 T cell receptor beta chains presented below share a single source sample, sequenced in a study of blood T cell repertoires in COVID-19. Data came from immunoSEQ multiplex PCR; TCRdb stores just in-frame clones and leaves some out. The sample includes under 450,000 clones, about 91% seen only once; the top ten take about 1.6%. The sample was peripheral blood. The receptors stem from a middle-aged woman with COVID-19, enrolled during active disease.

The rearrangement uses TRBV7-3 and TRBJ1-1; D ambiguous. The germline V gene encodes CDR1 SGHTA and CDR2 FQGTGA. This CDR3 comprises 14 residues. Trimming took off 1 base at V and 2 bases at J, with 8 bases between the two ends. The chain's CDR3 is CASSLNSYNTEAFF. The CDR3 region has the DNA TGTGCCAGCAGCTTAAACTCCTATAACACTGAAGCTTTCTTT.

The chain couples TRBV28 to TRBJ1-4, with TRBD1 identical over 8 bases. The CDR3 consists of 15 residues. Germline V gene sequence: CDR1 MDHEN, CDR2 SYDVKM. Trimming cost V 5 bases and J 6 bases; bases outside gene matches: 8. CDR3 sequence: CASSLPGGGYEKLFF. The CDR3 region has the DNA TGTGCCAGCAGTCTCCCAGGGGGCGGCTATGAAAAACTGTTTTTT.

The rearrangement joins TRBV30 to TRBJ2-3, with 10 bases identical to TRBD2. V gave up 0 bases and J gave up 5 bases; unmatched junction bases: 5. The CDR3 consists of 15 residues. Germline lookup yields CDR1 GTSNPN and CDR2 SVGIG (reference sequence). CDR3 loop: CAWSVPSGREDTQYF. The CDR3 bases are TGTGCCTGGAGTGTACCTAGCGGGAGAGAAGATACGCAGTATTTT.

This chain joins TRBV18 and TRBJ1-2; D is ambiguous. CDR1 and CDR2 (germline): KGHSH, LQKENI. This CDR3 is 14 amino acids long. V gave up 0 bases and J gave up 7 bases, with 12 bases separating them. CDR3 residues: CASSPPRGLGGYTF. The CDR3 nucleotides read TGTGCCAGCTCACCACCGCGAGGCCTCGGTGGCTACACCTTC.

This clone has just one count. The chain joins TRBV27 to TRBJ2-7, with TRBD2 matching over 8 bases. CDR1 and CDR2 (germline): MNHEY, SMNVEV (reference sequence). J was trimmed by 3 bases and V by 5 bases; bases with no gene match: 6. The CDR3 is made up of 14 amino acids. Written as DNA, the CDR3 is TGTGCCAGCAGTGCGGGACTAGTGGGCTACGAGCAGTACTTC. It codes for CASSAGLVGYEQYF.

V is TRBV18 and J is TRBJ1-1; 12 bases match TRBD1. CDR3 length equals 17 residues. CDR1 and CDR2 (germline): KGHSH, LQKENI. V shed 3 bases, J shed 1 base, and the junction held 6 bases outside the gene matches. DNA of the CDR3: TGTGCCAGCTCACCTCCGGGACAGGGGGCATGGAACACTGAAGCTTTCTTT. It specifies CASSPPGQGAWNTEAFF.

The chain joins TRBV7-9 to TRBJ1-3; 10 nucleotides align to TRBD1. CDR1 and CDR2 (germline): SEHNR, FQNEAQ (reference sequence). The CDR3 runs 16 residues. Trimming took 5 bases from V and 11 from J; bases not matched to a gene: 15. CDR3 coding DNA: TGTGCCAGCAGCGGGGGCGGGACAGGGGAACCTTTCGCCATATATTTT. It translates to CASSGGGTGEPFAIYF.

The chain is built from TRBV3-1 (or the pseudogene TRBV3-2) and TRBJ1-1; 8 positions agree with TRBD1. The CDR3 has 15 amino acids. CDR1 and CDR2 from the germline V gene are LGHDT and YNNKEL (reference sequence). The J segment lost 1 base and the V segment lost 3 bases, leaving 4 bases of the junction unmatched. CDR3 DNA sequence: TGTGCCAGCAGCCATATGGGGACAGGGAACACTGAAGCTTTCTTT. Translating it yields CASSHMGTGNTEAFF.

This sequence joins TRBV19 and TRBJ1-5; TRBD1 matches at 7 bases. Germline V gives CDR1 LNHDA, CDR2 SQIVND (reference sequence). With V trimmed by 6 bases and J by 1 base, 9 bases remained unmatched. The CDR3 has 16 residues. CDR3 nucleotide sequence: TGTGCCAGTAGCCCTCTGAGGGGGCCGAGCAATCAGCCCCAGCATTTT. This encodes CASSPLRGPSNQPQHF.

This chain joins TRBV4-1 and TRBJ1-1; 11 bases agree with TRBD1. CDR3 length equals 15 residues. Germline lookup yields CDR1 MGHRA and CDR2 YSYEKL. After removal of 2 bases from V and 4 bases from J, the junction contained 3 bases not matched to a gene. The CDR3 nucleotides are TGCGCCAGCAGCCAAAGGACAGGGGGCCTCACTGAAGCTTTCTTT. Its protein is CASSQRTGGLTEAFF.

The J gene is TRBJ2-1, the V gene TRBV27; D is undetermined. Germline values: CDR1 MNHEY, CDR2 SMNVEV (reference sequence). The V end lost 4 bases, the J end lost 9 bases, and 13 bases lay between the germline ends. This CDR3 contains 13 residues. The CDR3 sequence: CASSSPPLSEQFF. The CDR3 nucleotides read TGTGCCAGCAGTTCCCCCCCGCTATCTGAGCAGTTCTTC.

The chain links TRBV5-1 to TRBJ2-7, with 7 positions matching TRBD1. V lost 8 bases to trimming and J lost 1 base; unmatched junction nucleotides: 12. Germline CDR1 reads SGHRS; CDR2 reads YFSETQ. The CDR3 contains 15 residues. This chain's CDR3 is CASRDSLVSSYEQYF. The CDR3 coding sequence is TGCGCCAGTCGGGACAGCCTCGTCTCTTCCTACGAGCAGTACTTC. Drawing the rest from reference TRBV5-1 and TRBJ2-7, the complete variable domain is KAGVTQTPRYLIKTRGQQVTLSCSPISGHRSVSWYQQTPGQGLQFLFEYFSETQRNKGNFPGRFSGRQFSNSRSEMNVSTLELGDSALYLCASRDSLVSSYEQYFGPGTRLTVT.

V is TRBV30 and J is TRBJ1-4, with 10 bases that match TRBD1. V dropped 4 bases and J dropped 7; count of bases not matched to a gene: 12. In germline, CDR1 is GTSNPN, CDR2 SVGIG (reference sequence). The CDR3 contains 16 residues. CDR3 coding DNA: TGTGCCTGGAAGGGCCGGGACAGGGGAGTGGTTGAAAAACTGTTTTTT. Protein product: CAWKGRDRGVVEKLFF.

V and J are TRBV7-2 and TRBJ2-2, with 9 bases identical to TRBD2. Germline V gene sequence: CDR1 SGHTA, CDR2 FQGNSA. The CDR3 consists of 17 residues. V lost 6 bases to trimming and J lost 3 bases; unmatched junction nucleotides: 11. In DNA form, the CDR3 reads TGTGCCAGCAGACTAGGCCCTAGCGGGACTTACACCGGGGAGCTGTTTTTT. This sequence encodes CASRLGPSGTYTGELFF.

The V gene is TRBV7-2, the J gene TRBJ1-1; 7 bases align to TRBD1. Germline assignment: CDR1 SGHTA and CDR2 FQGNSA. J was trimmed by 3 bases and V by 1 base; bases with no gene match: 14. This CDR3 contains 18 residues. The CDR3 loop reads CASSLVFTGVLSDTEAFF. As DNA, the CDR3 is TGTGCCAGCAGCTTAGTTTTTACAGGGGTTTTGTCGGACACTGAAGCTTTCTTT.

This chain uses TRBV19 with TRBJ2-2, with D perhaps matching TRBD1 (5 bases). Germline values: CDR1 LNHDA, CDR2 SQIVND (reference sequence). The CDR3 contains 15 residues. Trimming pared 5 bases from V and 0 bases from J, leaving 10 bases between. The CDR3 DNA follows: TGTGCCAGTAGTCCTGACAGTTCGAACACCGGGGAGCTGTTTTTT. Residues: CASSPDSSNTGELFF.

The table lists this clone with a few counts. The rearrangement joins TRBV19 to TRBJ1-5, with TRBD1 matching 10 bases. J was trimmed by 4 bases and V by 8 bases; bases with no gene match: 2. Germline lookup yields CDR1 LNHDA and CDR2 SQIVND (reference sequence). This CDR3 is 13 amino acids long. CDR3 DNA: TGTGCCAGTGGGACAGGGGCTAATCAGCCCCAGCATTTT. This translates into CASGTGANQPQHF. Full variable domain (rest looked up from reference TRBV19 and TRBJ1-5): DGGITQSPKYLFRKEGQNVTLSCEQNLNHDAMYWYRQDPGQGLRLIYYSQIVNDFQKGDIAEGYSVSREKKESFPLTVTSAQKNPTAFYLCASGTGANQPQHFGDGTRLSIL.

Comment on this clone: A read error may produce the germline difference seen at one junction end. Other DNA sequences in the sample encode the same CDR3. The CDR3 DNA reads TGTGCCAGCAGTTTAGACAGGGTGAAAACTGAAGCTTTCTTT. Amino acids: CASSLDRVKTEAFF. The V gene is TRBV28, the J gene TRBJ1-1, with TRBD1 matching over 7 bases. CDR3 length: 14 amino acids. CDR1 MDHEN and CDR2 SYDVKM come from the germline V gene.

The chain couples TRBV18 to TRBJ1-5; TRBD1 is a possible D gene (5 bases). Trimming took 2 bases from V and 13 from J, leaving 24 bases between them. The germline CDR1 and CDR2 sequences are KGHSH and LQKENI. The length of the CDR3 is 16 residues. The CDR3 coding sequence is TGTGCCAGCTCACCAAGCCGTGGGCAGGGAAGGGTCCCACAGCATTTT. This encodes CASSPSRGQGRVPQHF.

This clone has only one observation. The V and J genes are TRBV7-9 and TRBJ1-5, with D possibly matching TRBD1 (5 bases). The V gene's germline CDR1 is SEHNR and CDR2 FQNEAQ (reference sequence). The CDR3 spans 11 residues. V lost 4 bases and J lost 11, with 9 bases in between. The CDR3 protein is CASSSGLTQHF. For the CDR3, the DNA is TGTGCCAGCAGCTCAGGGTTGACCCAGCATTTT.

The chain is built from TRBV27 and TRBJ1-1; TRBD1 is a possible D gene (5 bases). The germline V gene encodes CDR1 MNHEY and CDR2 SMNVEV (reference sequence). Trimming took off 0 bases at V and 4 bases at J, with 12 bases between the two ends. The CDR3 is made up of 15 amino acids. The DNA of the CDR3 is TGTGCCAGCAGTTTATCGTCGGAGGGGTCCACTGAAGCTTTCTTT. Its translation is CASSLSSEGSTEAFF.

For the CDR3, the DNA is TGTGCCAGCAGCTCTTTGGGACAGACGGCCCTCCCATACAATGAGCAGTTCTTC. Amino acids: CASSSLGQTALPYNEQFF. This chain links TRBV13 with TRBJ2-1; 7 nucleotides align to TRBD1. V trimming: 4 bases; J trimming: 4 bases; junction bases outside the gene matches: 16. CDR1 is PRHDT, CDR2 FYEKMQ, per germline (reference sequence). The CDR3 length is 18 residues.

This chain links TRBV5-4 with TRBJ1-2; maybe TRBD1 (6 bases). Per germline, CDR1 SGHNT and CDR2 YYREEE (reference sequence). The CDR3 runs 15 residues. V gave up 0 bases and J gave up 8 bases, with 17 bases separating them. The CDR3 region is CASSLELQGRRGYTF. CDR3 coding DNA: TGTGCCAGCAGCTTGGAATTGCAGGGGCGACGGGGCTACACCTTC.

V usage is TRBV2 and J usage is TRBJ1-2; 8 nucleotides line up with TRBD1. The length of the CDR3 is 14 residues. The J segment lost 5 bases and the V segment lost 6 bases, leaving 8 bases of the junction unmatched. Germline V gives CDR1 SNHLY, CDR2 FYNNEI. The CDR3 reads CASSADRAGYGYTF. The CDR3 region has the DNA TGTGCCAGCAGCGCGGACAGGGCGGGGTATGGCTACACCTTC. Combining the CDR3 with reference TRBV2 and TRBJ1-2 gives the whole variable domain EPEVTQTPSHQVTQMGQEVILRCVPISNHLYFYWYRQILGQKVEFLVSFYNNEISEKSEIFDDQFSVERPDGSNFTLKIRSTKLEDSAMYFCASSADRAGYGYTFGSGTRLTVV.

The chain combines TRBV4-1 with TRBJ2-5; tentative D call: TRBD2 (6 bases). Trimming removed 0 bases at V and 2 bases at J, with 16 bases between. The germline V gene has CDR1 MGHRA and CDR2 YSYEKL. The CDR3 has 17 residues. CDR3 coding DNA: TGCGCCAGCAGCCAAGAGCGGGCTAGCGCGGGTCAAGAGACCCAGTACTTC. It specifies CASSQERASAGQETQYF.

The chain combines TRBV5-1 with TRBJ1-1; TRBD1 might be the D (6 bases). The germline V and J ends were trimmed by 1 base and 4 bases, with 11 bases remaining between them. Per germline, CDR1 SGHRS and CDR2 YFSETQ. This CDR3 spans 14 amino acids. The CDR3 sequence: CASSLTGPGTEAFF. DNA of the CDR3: TGCGCCAGCAGCTTGACAGGGCCCGGCACTGAAGCTTTCTTT.

V usage is TRBV27 and J usage is TRBJ2-5, with TRBD1 as a possible D gene (5 bases). The CDR3 covers 15 residues. The V and J ends lost 4 bases and 3 bases respectively, with 15 bases between them. Germline V gives CDR1 MNHEY, CDR2 SMNVEV (reference sequence). DNA of the CDR3: TGTGCCAGCAGTTCCTCCCGGGCAGGGAAAGAGACCCAGTACTTC. Its protein is CASSSSRAGKETQYF.